This T cell receptor beta chain was identified during a study of blood T cell repertoires in COVID-19. Trimming shortened V by 0 bases and J by 7 bases, and 8 bases separated the two germline ends. The CDR3 is 13 amino acids. Germline-derived CDR1 and CDR2 are SGHRS and YFSETQ. Per the authors' pipeline: Researchers report that nucleated cell counts were estimated from reference gene primer amplification. The protocol was immunoSEQ multiplex PCR, while the TCRdb copy is restricted to in-frame clones and leaves out a portion. Clone size and the V and J calls come from that table; the DNA yielded D and trimming. The data hold approximately 440,000 clones, with 90% observed a single time. Allocation to cohorts depended on clinical history reported by the participants.

The sequence came from a man between 18 and 35 years old who had recovered from COVID-19. This chain uses TRBV5-1 with TRBJ2-1, with D possibly TRBD2 on 5 matching bases. Sequenced material: PBMCs or T cells enriched from blood (not recorded which). The DNA for the CDR3 is TGCGCCAGCAGCTTGGGAGGGCCGAATGAGCAGTTCTTC. This gives the protein CASSLGGPNEQFF.